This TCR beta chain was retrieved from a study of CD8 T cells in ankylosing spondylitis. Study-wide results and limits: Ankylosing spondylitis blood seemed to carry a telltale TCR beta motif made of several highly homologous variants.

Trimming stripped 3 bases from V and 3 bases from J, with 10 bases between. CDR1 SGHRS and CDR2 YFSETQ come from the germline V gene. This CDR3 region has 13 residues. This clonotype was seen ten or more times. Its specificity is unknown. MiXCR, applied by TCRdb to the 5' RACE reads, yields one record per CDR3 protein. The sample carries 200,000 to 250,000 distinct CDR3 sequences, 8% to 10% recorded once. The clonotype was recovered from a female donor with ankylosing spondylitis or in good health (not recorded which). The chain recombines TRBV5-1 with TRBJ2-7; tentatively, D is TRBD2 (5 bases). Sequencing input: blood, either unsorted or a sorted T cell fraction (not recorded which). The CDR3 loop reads CASSSPGIYEQYF. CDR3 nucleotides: TGCGCCAGCAGCTCTCCGGGGATCTACGAGCAGTACTTC.